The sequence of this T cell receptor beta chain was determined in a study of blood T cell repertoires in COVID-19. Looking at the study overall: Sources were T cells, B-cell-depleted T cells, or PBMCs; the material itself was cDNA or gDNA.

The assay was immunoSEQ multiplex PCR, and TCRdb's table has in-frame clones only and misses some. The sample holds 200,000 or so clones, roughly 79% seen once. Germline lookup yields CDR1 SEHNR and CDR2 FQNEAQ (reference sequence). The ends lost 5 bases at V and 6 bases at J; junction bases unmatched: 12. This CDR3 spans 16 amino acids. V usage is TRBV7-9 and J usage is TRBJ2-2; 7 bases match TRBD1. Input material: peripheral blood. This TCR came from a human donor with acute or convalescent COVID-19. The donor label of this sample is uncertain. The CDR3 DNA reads TGTGCCAGCAGCCCGCTTGCCGGGACAGCCTCCGGGGAGCTGTTTTTT. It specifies CASSPLAGTASGELFF.